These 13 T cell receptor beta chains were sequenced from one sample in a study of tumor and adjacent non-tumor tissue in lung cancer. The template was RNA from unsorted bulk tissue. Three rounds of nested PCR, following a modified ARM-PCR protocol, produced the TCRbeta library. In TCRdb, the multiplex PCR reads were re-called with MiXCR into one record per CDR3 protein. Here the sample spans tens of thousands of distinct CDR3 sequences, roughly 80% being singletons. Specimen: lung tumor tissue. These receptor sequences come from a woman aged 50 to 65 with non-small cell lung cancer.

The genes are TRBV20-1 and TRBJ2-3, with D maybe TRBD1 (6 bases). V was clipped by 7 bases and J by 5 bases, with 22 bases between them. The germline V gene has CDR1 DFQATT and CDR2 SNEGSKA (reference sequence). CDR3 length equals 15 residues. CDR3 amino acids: CSVQSGHGAQDTQYF. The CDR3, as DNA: TGCAGTGTTCAATCGGGACATGGTGCGCAAGATACGCAGTATTTT.

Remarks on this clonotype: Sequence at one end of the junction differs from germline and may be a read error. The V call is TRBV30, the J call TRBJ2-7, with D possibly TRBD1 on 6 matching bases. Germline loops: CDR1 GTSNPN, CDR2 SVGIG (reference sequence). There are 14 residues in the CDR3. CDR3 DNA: TGTGCCTGGAATCAGGGGAGAGCCTCCGACGAGCAGTACTTC. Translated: CAWNQGRASDEQYF.

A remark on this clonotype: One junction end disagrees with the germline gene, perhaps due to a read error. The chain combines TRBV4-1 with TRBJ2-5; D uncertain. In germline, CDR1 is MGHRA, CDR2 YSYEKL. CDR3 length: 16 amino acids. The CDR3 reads CTSSQAKRNGQESQYF. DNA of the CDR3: TGCACCAGCAGCCAAGCCAAGAGGAACGGCCAGGAGAGCCAGTACTTC.

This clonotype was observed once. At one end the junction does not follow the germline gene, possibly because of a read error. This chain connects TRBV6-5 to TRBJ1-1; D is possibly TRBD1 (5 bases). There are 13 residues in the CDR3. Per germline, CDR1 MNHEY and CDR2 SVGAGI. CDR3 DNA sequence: TGTGCCAGCAGTTTCCGACAGATCACTAAAGCTCTCTTT. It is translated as CASSFRQITKALF.

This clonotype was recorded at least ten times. The CDR3 spells CASSSPGTGTDEQFF. CDR3 nucleotide sequence: TGTGCCAGCAGTTCCCCCGGGACAGGGACCGATGAGCAGTTCTTC. The V and J genes are TRBV28 and TRBJ2-1, with TRBD1 identical over 9 bases. Germline loops: CDR1 MDHEN, CDR2 SYDVKM. Unmatched junction bases numbered 9, after V lost 4 bases and J lost 8 bases. CDR3 length: 15 amino acids.

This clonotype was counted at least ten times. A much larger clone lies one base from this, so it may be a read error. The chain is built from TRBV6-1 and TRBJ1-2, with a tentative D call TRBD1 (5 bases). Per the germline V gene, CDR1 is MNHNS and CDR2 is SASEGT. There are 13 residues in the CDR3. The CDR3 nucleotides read TGTGTCAGCCTCCGACAGACCCGAGATGGCTACACCTTC. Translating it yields CVSLRQTRDGYTF.

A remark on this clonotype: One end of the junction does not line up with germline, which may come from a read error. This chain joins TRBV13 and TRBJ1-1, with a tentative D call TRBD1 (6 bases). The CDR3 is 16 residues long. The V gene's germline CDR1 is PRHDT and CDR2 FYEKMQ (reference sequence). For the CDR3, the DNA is TGTGTCAGCAGCTTAGGATGGATAGGGGGAAACACTGAAGCTTTCTTC. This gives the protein CVSSLGWIGGNTEAFF.

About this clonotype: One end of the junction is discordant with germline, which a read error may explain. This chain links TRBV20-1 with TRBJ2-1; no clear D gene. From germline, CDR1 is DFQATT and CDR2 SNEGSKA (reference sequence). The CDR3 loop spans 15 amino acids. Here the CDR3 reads CTASSSVGNGYEQFF. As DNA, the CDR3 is TGCACTGCTAGTAGTAGTGTAGGGAATGGCTATGAGCAGTTCTTC.

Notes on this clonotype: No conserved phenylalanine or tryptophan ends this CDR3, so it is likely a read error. For the CDR3, the DNA is TGCAGCGTTGATTGGGTTAGGGATGAGCAGTTCGTC. Translated, it gives CSVDWVRDEQFV. The chain is built from TRBV29-1 and TRBJ2-1, with D unresolved. V shed 3 bases and J shed 8 bases, with 11 bases lying between them. CDR3 length: 12 residues. Germline lookup yields CDR1 SQVTM and CDR2 ANQGSEA.

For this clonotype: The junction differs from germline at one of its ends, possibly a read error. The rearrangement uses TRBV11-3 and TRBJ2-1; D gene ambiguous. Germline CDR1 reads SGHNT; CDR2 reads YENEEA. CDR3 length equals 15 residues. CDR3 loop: CASSLETSSYNEHFF. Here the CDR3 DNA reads TGTGCCAGCAGCTTAGAGACAAGCTCCTACAATGAGCATTTCTTT.

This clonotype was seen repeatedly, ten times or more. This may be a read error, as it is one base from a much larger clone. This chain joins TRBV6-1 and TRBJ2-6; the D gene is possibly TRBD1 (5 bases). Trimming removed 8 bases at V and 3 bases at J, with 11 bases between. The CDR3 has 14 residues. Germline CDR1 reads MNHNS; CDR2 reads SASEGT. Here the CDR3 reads CASQTELGANVLTF. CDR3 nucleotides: TGTGCCAGCCAGACAGAGCTTGGGGCCAACGTCCTGACTTTC.

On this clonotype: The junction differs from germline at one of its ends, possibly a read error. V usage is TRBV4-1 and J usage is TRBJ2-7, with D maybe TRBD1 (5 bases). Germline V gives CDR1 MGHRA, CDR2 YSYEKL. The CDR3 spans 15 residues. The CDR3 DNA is TGCGCCACCAGCCAAGACAGAGGAGAGGCCTATGAGCAGTACTTC. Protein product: CATSQDRGEAYEQYF.

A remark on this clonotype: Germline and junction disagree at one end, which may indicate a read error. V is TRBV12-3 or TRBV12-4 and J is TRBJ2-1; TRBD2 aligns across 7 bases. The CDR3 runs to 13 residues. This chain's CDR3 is CTSSRLADNEQFF. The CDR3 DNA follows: TGTACCAGCAGCCGACTAGCAGATAATGAGCAGTTCTTC.